Below, 8 T cell receptor beta chains from the same sample are listed, as sequenced in a study of OX40 agonist ivuxolimab in advanced cancers. Sequencing was performed with immunoSEQ multiplex PCR; in TCRdb, only in-frame clones are kept and a portion is missing. The table shows about 45,000 clones, with 84% occurring only once. Material: CD4+ or CD8+ T cells sorted from blood, obtained in a trial of the OX40 agonist ivuxolimab. These receptors all come from an adult with an advanced solid tumor such as melanoma, head and neck, liver or kidney cancer.

This rearrangement joins TRBV5-1 to TRBJ2-3; 12 nucleotides agree with TRBD1. Losses at the gene ends were 4 bases for V and 5 bases for J; bases not matched to a gene: 8. The CDR3 sequence is 16 residues long. The V gene's germline CDR1 is SGHRS and CDR2 YFSETQ. The CDR3 spells CASSHYGTGGEDTQYF. The CDR3 DNA reads as TGCGCCAGCAGCCATTACGGGACAGGGGGCGAAGATACGCAGTATTTT.

There are many counts of this clone. The chain couples TRBV10-3 to TRBJ2-7; 7 positions match TRBD1. The length of the CDR3 is 14 residues. Germline CDR1 and CDR2: ENHRY and SYGVKD. J gave up 2 bases and V 5 bases, and 6 bases lay outside the gene matches. CDR3 nucleotides: TGTGCCATCAGTACCGGGACAGATCCCTACGAGCAGTACTTC. This sequence encodes CAISTGTDPYEQYF.

V is TRBV5-6 and J is TRBJ1-2; maybe TRBD1 (5 bases). CDR1 SGHDT and CDR2 YYEEEE come from the germline V gene. This CDR3 comprises 13 residues. The V gene lost 9 bases and the J gene lost 4 bases, with 16 bases spanning the gap. This CDR3 reads CATSSWGSYGYTF. CDR3 nucleotides: TGTGCCACCTCATCGTGGGGCTCCTATGGCTACACCTTC.

This sequence joins TRBV9 and TRBJ2-2, with 9 bases that match TRBD1. V was clipped by 6 bases and J by 2 bases; unmatched bases: 14. This CDR3 region has 18 residues. CDR1 SGDLS and CDR2 YYNGEE come from the germline V gene. The CDR3 loop reads CASKAPGTGFLNTGELFF. The DNA for the CDR3 is TGTGCCAGCAAGGCCCCCGGGACAGGGTTTCTCAACACCGGGGAGCTGTTTTTT.

Comments on this clone: A read error may produce the germline difference seen at one junction end. The chain combines TRBV7-7 with TRBJ2-2; 11 nucleotides line up with TRBD1. The CDR3 has 16 amino acids. Germline V gives CDR1 SSHAT, CDR2 FNYEAQ (reference sequence). CDR3 in amino acids: CASSLKGTGGTGELFF. Here the CDR3 DNA reads TGTGCTAGCAGCTTAAAGGGGACAGGGGGCACCGGGGAGCTGTTTTTT.

The rearrangement links TRBV6-5 to TRBJ2-6; no clear D. From germline, CDR1 is MNHEY and CDR2 SVGAGI. With 4 bases removed from V and 4 bases from J, the gap between germline ends came to 5 bases. The CDR3 loop spans 13 amino acids. The CDR3 DNA sequence: TGTGCCAGCAGTTTGGGAGGGGCCAACGTCCTGACTTTC. Protein sequence: CASSLGGANVLTF.

This chain joins TRBV7-9 and TRBJ1-2; D is uncertain. Between the trimmed V and J ends, which lost 1 base and 8 bases, there was a span of 20 bases. Germline assignment: CDR1 SEHNR and CDR2 FQNEAQ (reference sequence). The CDR3 contains 16 residues. Written as DNA, the CDR3 is TGTGCCAGCAGCTTAGTTCCTCCGGGCCCAGGTTGGGGCTACACCTTC. Its translation: CASSLVPPGPGWGYTF.

This rearrangement joins TRBV9 to TRBJ1-3; 7 bases line up with TRBD1. J gave up 2 bases and V 3 bases, and 5 bases lay outside the gene matches. Germline V gene sequence: CDR1 SGDLS, CDR2 YYNGEE. This CDR3 spans 15 amino acids. This CDR3 is CASSGRTGPGNTIYF. CDR3 DNA sequence: TGTGCCAGCAGCGGCCGGACAGGTCCTGGAAACACCATATATTTT.